The 11 T cell receptor beta chains below were found in one sample sequenced in a study of beta chain features in type 1 diabetes. Sequencing targeted expressed TCRB transcripts, as all isolated RNA had been reverse transcribed. Measured with immunoSEQ multiplex PCR; TCRdb has only the in-frame clones, and not every one. The sample has under 450,000 clones, roughly 14% seen once; the top ten hold around 0.035%. The sample taken for sequencing was naive CD4+ T cells from blood. The receptor set was obtained from a man aged 30-40 years in good health.

This clone has more than one count but fewer than ten. The chain links TRBV30 to TRBJ2-6; D gene ambiguous. V was trimmed by 7 bases and J by 2 bases, leaving 9 bases between them. This CDR3 spans 13 amino acids. Germline loops: CDR1 GTSNPN, CDR2 SVGIG (reference sequence). CDR3 region: CAFTRTGANVLTF. The CDR3 nucleotides read TGTGCCTTCACCAGGACTGGGGCCAACGTCCTGACTTTC.

This clone was detected only a few times. The chain combines TRBV7-9 with TRBJ1-1; possible D gene TRBD1, 6 bases. Trimming removed 5 bases from V and 5 bases from J, with 12 bases in between. The CDR3 has 13 amino acids. Per germline, CDR1 SEHNR and CDR2 FQNEAQ (reference sequence). In DNA, the CDR3 is TGTGCCAGCAGCATACAGGGAAGTACTGAAGCTTTCTTT. Translated: CASSIQGSTEAFF.

This clone was counted a single time. The chain is built from TRBV29-1 and TRBJ1-2, with D unclear. The V gene lost 3 bases and the J gene lost 2 bases, with 13 bases spanning the gap. This CDR3 has 14 amino acids. Germline assignment: CDR1 SQVTM and CDR2 ANQGSEA. CDR3 region: CSVERPGANYGYTF. CDR3 nucleotide sequence: TGCAGCGTTGAGAGGCCAGGCGCCAACTATGGCTACACCTTC.

This clone was detected only a few times. The chain employs TRBV21-1 and TRBJ1-1. TRBV21-1 is a pseudogene segment. The CDR3 is 13 amino acids. For the CDR3, the DNA is TGTGCCAGCAGCACCGGGACTGACACTGAAGCTTTCTTT. Translation gives CASSTGTDTEAFF.

This rearrangement joins TRBV7-2 to TRBJ2-5; D perhaps matches TRBD2 (5 bases). Germline values: CDR1 SGHTA, CDR2 FQGNSA. The CDR3 runs to 15 residues. Trimming removed 1 base at V and 4 bases at J, with 13 bases between. CDR3 residues: CASSLVLWESETQYF. CDR3 in DNA: TGTGCCAGCAGCTTAGTTTTGTGGGAGTCAGAGACCCAGTACTTC.

This clone appeared a few times. The chain has TRBV14 and TRBJ1-1; no firm D call. Trimming removed 4 bases at V and 2 bases at J, with 8 bases between. In germline, CDR1 is SGHDN, CDR2 FVKESK. This CDR3 has 13 amino acids. This CDR3 reads CASSPDLNTEAFF. The CDR3 nucleotides are TGTGCCAGCAGCCCGGACCTAAACACTGAAGCTTTCTTT.

This clone was observed a few times. In DNA, the CDR3 is TGTGCCAGTAGTACGGGGGCCTGGGTCGGAGGGGAGACCCAGTACTTC. It specifies CASSTGAWVGGETQYF. The rearrangement joins TRBV19 to TRBJ2-5; D could derive from TRBD1 or TRBD2 (6 bases each). Trimming left V 4 bases short and J 5 bases short, with 20 bases between. Germline CDR1 LNHDA, CDR2 SQIVND (reference sequence). The CDR3 contains 16 residues.

The chain carries TRBV4-1 and TRBJ2-1; 15 bases align to TRBD2. The CDR3 has 17 residues. Per the germline V gene, CDR1 is MGHRA and CDR2 is YSYEKL. V shed 4 bases, J shed 10 bases, and the junction held 11 bases outside the gene matches. CDR3 sequence reads: CASSLGLAGGIREEQFF. CDR3 DNA sequence: TGCGCCAGCAGCCTTGGACTAGCGGGGGGGATACGCGAAGAGCAGTTCTTC.

This clone was found a few times. The V gene is TRBV18, the J gene TRBJ2-1, with 9 nucleotides matching TRBD2. CDR3 length: 15 amino acids. Per the germline V gene, CDR1 is KGHSH and CDR2 is LQKENI. J was trimmed by 6 bases and V by 2 bases; bases with no gene match: 5. CDR3 amino acids: CASSPAGGLSNEQFF. The CDR3 coding sequence is TGTGCCAGCTCACCAGCGGGGGGGCTCTCCAATGAGCAGTTCTTC.

This sequence joins TRBV7-2 and TRBJ1-1, with D possibly being TRBD1 (6 bases). This CDR3 contains 14 residues. Germline loops: CDR1 SGHTA, CDR2 FQGNSA. The V end lost 5 bases, the J end lost 1 base, and 11 bases lay between the germline ends. CDR3 amino acids: CASSPQGWNTEAFF. In DNA, the CDR3 is TGTGCCAGCAGCCCACAGGGTTGGAACACTGAAGCTTTCTTT.

The V and J genes are TRBV7-3 and TRBJ2-1; D not resolved. Germline CDR1 is SGHTA and CDR2 is FQGTGA. The V and J ends lost 2 bases and 3 bases respectively, with 11 bases between them. This CDR3 comprises 15 residues. The CDR3 loop is CASSLQPVNYNEQFF. CDR3 nucleotide sequence: TGTGCCAGCAGCTTACAACCAGTGAACTACAATGAGCAGTTCTTC.